Listed below are T cell receptor beta chains from one sample, sequenced in a study of T-cell memory formation after mild COVID-19. MiXCR, run by TCRdb on the 5' RACE reads, gives a single entry per CDR3 protein. The sample consists of 350,000 or so distinct CDR3 sequences, approximately 21% of them appearing once. Material for sequencing was PBMCs or a T cell subset sorted from them (not recorded which). Every receptor here comes from an adult woman who had mild COVID-19 (a few samples of this study predate the infection). Cell type and time point are not known. The conserved cysteine and the conserved F or W are not part of the CDR3 here.

cdr3_aa: AINRIGHEQF; j_call: TRBJ2-1; v_call: TRBV27
cdr3_aa: ASSLGQENTGELF; j_call: TRBJ2-2; v_call: TRBV7-6
cdr3_aa: ASSPLKGGVAGYT; j_call: TRBJ1-2; v_call: TRBV12-3/TRBV12-4
cdr3_aa: ASSHRDRVDEQY; j_call: TRBJ2-7; v_call: TRBV7-9
cdr3_aa: ASSRQTGTRTYNEQF; j_call: TRBJ2-1; v_call: TRBV7-3
cdr3_aa: ASMPGTSNTEAF; j_call: TRBJ1-1; v_call: TRBV7-6
cdr3_aa: ASSIRNLRELGGYT; j_call: TRBJ1-2; v_call: TRBV5-4
cdr3_aa: ASSTRLDRVETQY; j_call: TRBJ2-5; v_call: TRBV5-1
cdr3_aa: ASSSNTGGETQY; j_call: TRBJ2-5; v_call: TRBV7-9
cdr3_aa: ASRGQGLRPGNTIY; j_call: TRBJ1-3; v_call: TRBV12-3/TRBV12-4
cdr3_aa: ASSLRQGAQDTQY; j_call: TRBJ2-3; v_call: TRBV2
cdr3_aa: ASSPMPGLAPSSYEQY; j_call: TRBJ2-7; v_call: TRBV7-9
cdr3_aa: ASSLGAGNEAF; j_call: TRBJ1-1; v_call: TRBV7-9
cdr3_aa: ASSQVGGGSYNEQF; j_call: TRBJ2-1; v_call: TRBV4-3
cdr3_aa: ASSILQGYEQF; j_call: TRBJ2-1; v_call: TRBV19
cdr3_aa: ASIPWGTAYYT; j_call: TRBJ1-2; v_call: TRBV11-2
cdr3_aa: SVTGTGQANYGYT; j_call: TRBJ1-2; v_call: TRBV29-1
cdr3_aa: ASSFAGSGELF; j_call: TRBJ2-2; v_call: TRBV5-1
cdr3_aa: ASSLVSQIIVKAF; j_call: TRBJ1-1; v_call: TRBV7-8
cdr3_aa: ASSQALAGDFEQF; j_call: TRBJ2-1; v_call: TRBV4-1
cdr3_aa: ASSLDGGSLIYGYT; j_call: TRBJ1-2; v_call: TRBV7-2
cdr3_aa: ASSQDGAGGSNEQF; j_call: TRBJ2-1; v_call: TRBV4-1
cdr3_aa: SVAGRLAKNIQY; j_call: TRBJ2-4; v_call: TRBV29-1
cdr3_aa: ASSLGRGEETQY; j_call: TRBJ2-5; v_call: TRBV7-9
cdr3_aa: ASSPGTGSGKY; j_call: TRBJ2-7; v_call: TRBV7-3
cdr3_aa: ASSYYAEAF; j_call: TRBJ1-1; v_call: TRBV6-1
cdr3_aa: ASSASGAGLTTDTQY; j_call: TRBJ2-3; v_call: TRBV7-9
cdr3_aa: ASSQGFLLAGGNTGELF; j_call: TRBJ2-2; v_call: TRBV4-1
cdr3_aa: SVRTGGIDQPQH; j_call: TRBJ1-5; v_call: TRBV29-1
cdr3_aa: ASSAARGRKTEAF; j_call: TRBJ1-1; v_call: TRBV28
cdr3_aa: ASSRGQGFDEQF; j_call: TRBJ2-1; v_call: TRBV6-6
cdr3_aa: ASSGTPWNTDTQY; j_call: TRBJ2-3; v_call: TRBV2
cdr3_aa: SVGRKLGDEQY; j_call: TRBJ2-7; v_call: TRBV29-1
cdr3_aa: ASRIQGDGYT; j_call: TRBJ1-2; v_call: TRBV18
cdr3_aa: STGQGQETQY; j_call: TRBJ2-5; v_call: TRBV29-1
cdr3_aa: ASSKSVGRGKEETQY; j_call: TRBJ2-5; v_call: TRBV21-1